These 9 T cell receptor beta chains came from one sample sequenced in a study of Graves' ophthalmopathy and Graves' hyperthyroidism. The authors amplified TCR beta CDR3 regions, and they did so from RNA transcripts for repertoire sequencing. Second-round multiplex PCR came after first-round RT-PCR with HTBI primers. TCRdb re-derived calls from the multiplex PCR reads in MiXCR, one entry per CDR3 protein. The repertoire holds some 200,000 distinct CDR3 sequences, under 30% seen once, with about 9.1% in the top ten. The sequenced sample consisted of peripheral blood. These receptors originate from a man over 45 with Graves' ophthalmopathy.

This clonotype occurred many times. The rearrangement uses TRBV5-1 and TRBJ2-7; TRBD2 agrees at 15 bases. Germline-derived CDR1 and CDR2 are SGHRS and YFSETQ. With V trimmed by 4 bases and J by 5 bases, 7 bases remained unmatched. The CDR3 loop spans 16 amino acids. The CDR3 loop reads CASSPGTSGRYHEQYF. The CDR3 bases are TGCGCCAGCAGCCCCGGGACTAGCGGGAGGTACCACGAGCAGTACTTC.

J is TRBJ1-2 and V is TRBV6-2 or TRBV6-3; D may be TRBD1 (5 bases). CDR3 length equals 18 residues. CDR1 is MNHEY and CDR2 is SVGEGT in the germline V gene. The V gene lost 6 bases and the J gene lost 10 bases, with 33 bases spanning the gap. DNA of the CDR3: TGTGCCAGCAGCCGAACCCTCCGACAGACCCGACTAAAGCACGACTACACCTTC. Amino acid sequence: CASSRTLRQTRLKHDYTF.

The CDR3 DNA reads TGTGCCAGCAGTTTTGGTCGTAAGAACACTGAAGCTTTCTTT. Translation gives CASSFGRKNTEAFF. The rearrangement links TRBV12-3 or TRBV12-4 to TRBJ1-1, with D unresolved. This CDR3 is 14 amino acids long. V lost 3 bases to trimming and J lost 1 base, with 9 bases between them.

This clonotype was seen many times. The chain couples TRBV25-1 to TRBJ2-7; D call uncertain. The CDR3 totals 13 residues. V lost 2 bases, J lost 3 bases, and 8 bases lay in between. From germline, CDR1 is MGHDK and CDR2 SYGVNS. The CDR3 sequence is CASSEKGRYEQYF. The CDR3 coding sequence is TGTGCCAGCAGTGAAAAGGGTCGCTACGAGCAGTACTTC.

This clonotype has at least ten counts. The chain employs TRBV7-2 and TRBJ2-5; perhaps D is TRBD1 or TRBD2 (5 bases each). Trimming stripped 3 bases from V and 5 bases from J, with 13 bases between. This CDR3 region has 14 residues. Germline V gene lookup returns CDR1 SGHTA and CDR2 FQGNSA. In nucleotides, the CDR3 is TGTGCCAGCAGCTTTTGGACTGAGGGGGAGACCCAGTACTTC. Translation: CASSFWTEGETQYF.

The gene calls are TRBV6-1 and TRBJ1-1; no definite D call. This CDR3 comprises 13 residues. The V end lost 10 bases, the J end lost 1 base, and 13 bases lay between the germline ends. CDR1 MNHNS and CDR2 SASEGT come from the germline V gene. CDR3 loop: CATKGTANTEAFF. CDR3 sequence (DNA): TGTGCCACCAAGGGAACGGCGAACACTGAAGCTTTCTTT.

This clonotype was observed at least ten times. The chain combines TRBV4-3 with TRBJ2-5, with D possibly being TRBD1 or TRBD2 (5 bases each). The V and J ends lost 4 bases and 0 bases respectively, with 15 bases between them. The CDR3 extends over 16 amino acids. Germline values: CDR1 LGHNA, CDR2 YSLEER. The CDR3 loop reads CASSREGRTNQETQYF. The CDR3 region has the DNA TGCGCCAGCAGCCGCGAGGGACGGACAAACCAAGAGACCCAGTACTTC.

CDR3 sequence: CASSSTGQGLGETQYF. The DNA for the CDR3 is TGTGCCAGCAGCAGCACGGGACAGGGCCTTGGAGAGACCCAGTACTTC. The chain has TRBV6-2 or TRBV6-3 and TRBJ2-5, with 9 bases fitting TRBD1. Germline assignment: CDR1 MNHEY and CDR2 SVGEGT. The CDR3 is made up of 16 amino acids. V dropped 6 bases and J dropped 4; count of bases not matched to a gene: 12.

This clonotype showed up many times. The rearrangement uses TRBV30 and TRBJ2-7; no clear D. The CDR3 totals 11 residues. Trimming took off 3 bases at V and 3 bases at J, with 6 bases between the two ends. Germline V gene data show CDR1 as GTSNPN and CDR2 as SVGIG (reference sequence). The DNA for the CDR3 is TGTGCCTGGAGCCTAAGCTACGAGCAGTACTTC. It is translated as CAWSLSYEQYF.